The subject of this entry is one T cell receptor (beta chain). This entry comes from a study of blood T cell repertoires in COVID-19. Authors' methods: Amplification with reference gene primers provided the estimates of nucleated cell counts. The table came from immunoSEQ multiplex PCR; TCRdb's copy has only in-frame clones and leaves some out. D and trimming were read from the DNA, whereas the V and J calls and clone size are those reported in that table. The sample carries 100,000 or so clones, about 76% recorded once. The germline CDR1 and CDR2 sequences are SGHDN and FVKESK. V was pared by 4 bases and J by 1 base, with 16 bases of the junction left unmatched. CDR3 length equals 19 residues.

This clonotype was obtained from a man older than 75 with acute or convalescent COVID-19. The chain links TRBV14 to TRBJ1-3; 7 bases align to TRBD1. Sequencing used peripheral blood. This chain's CDR3 is CASSLWKGARPVSGNTIYF. CDR3 nucleotides: TGTGCCAGCAGCCTATGGAAGGGGGCGCGACCAGTATCTGGAAACACCATATATTTT.